This TCR beta chain comes out of a study of cytomegalovirus exposure and HLA in healthy donors. General observations from the study: Upon later analysis, TCR association rates were observed to vary by HLA locus, being highest for DRB1 and lowest for HLA-C. Reportedly, TCR beta sequences accurately predicted HLA-A and HLA-B alleles in most subjects.

Nominal health characterized the donors when sampled, though unrecorded immune exposures were likely. A note on this clone: What it binds is not known.

The PCR made use of 60 Vbeta and 13 Jbeta primers. Sequenced by immunoSEQ multiplex PCR; TCRdb stores in-frame clones only, minus some. This sample has around 130,000 clones, with just under 80% found just once. The germline CDR1 and CDR2 sequences are SEHNR and FQNEAQ (reference sequence). The CDR3 is 16 amino acids. With 6 bases clipped from V and 5 bases from J, the junction kept 12 bases outside the gene matches. The rearrangement uses TRBV7-9 and TRBJ2-1, with 8 bases fitting TRBD1. This TCR came from a man aged 25-40 years in good health and CMV-seronegative. Sequencing input: PBMCs. CDR3: CASRASWTGFHNEQFF. CDR3 in DNA: TGTGCCAGCAGGGCGAGCTGGACAGGGTTCCACAATGAGCAGTTCTTC.